The 23 T cell receptor beta chains given below trace back to one sample, sequenced in a study of T-cell reconstitution after alpha-beta-depleted transplantation in children. Library preparation (for TCRbeta) was performed with unique molecular identifiers. TCRdb re-called the PCR reads with MiXCR, one entry per CDR3 protein. The sample has roughly 570,000 distinct CDR3 sequences, 25% to 30% seen once. The source was PBMCs, collected before TCRalphabeta/CD19-depleted stem cell transplant. The receptors were sampled from a boy under two years old with Wiskott-Aldrich syndrome, due to receive a stem cell transplant.

The chain is built from TRBV24-1 and TRBJ2-1, with TRBD2 identical over 11 bases. After removal of 4 bases from V and 2 bases from J, the junction contained 3 bases not matched to a gene. CDR1 is KGHDR, CDR2 SFDVKD, per germline. This CDR3 is built from 16 residues. In DNA, the CDR3 is TGTGCCACCAGTGACATAGCGGGAGGGGCCTACAATGAGCAGTTCTTC. The encoded protein is CATSDIAGGAYNEQFF.

The chain recombines TRBV15 with TRBJ1-6; unclear D gene. The V end was cut by 3 bases, the J end by 7 bases, with 19 bases between. CDR3 length equals 17 residues. From germline, CDR1 is LNHNV and CDR2 YYDKDF (reference sequence). The CDR3 spells CATSRSLVRLSNSPLHF. CDR3 DNA sequence: TGTGCCACCAGCAGGAGTTTGGTGAGGTTGAGCAATTCACCCCTCCACTTT. Together with reference TRBV15 and TRBJ1-6, the CDR3 gives the full variable domain: DAMVIQNPRYQVTQFGKPVTLSCSQTLNHNVMYWYQQKSSQAPKLLFHYYDKDFNNEADTPDNFQSRRPNTSFCFLDIRSPGLGDTAMYLCATSRSLVRLSNSPLHFGNGTRLTVT.

In its sample, this clonotype was seen a few times. The chain is built from TRBV20-1 and TRBJ2-1; 10 bases are shared with TRBD2. Germline lookup yields CDR1 DFQATT and CDR2 SNEGSKA (reference sequence). CDR3 length: 15 residues. The V gene end was trimmed by 3 bases and the J gene end by 9 bases; junction bases not matched to a gene: 11. The CDR3 sequence is CSARGSLAGVIEQFF. As DNA, the CDR3 is TGCAGTGCTAGGGGGAGTCTAGCGGGAGTAATTGAGCAGTTCTTC.

This clonotype was seen more than once but under ten times. This chain connects TRBV4-2 to TRBJ2-3, with 7 bases lining up with TRBD2. Trimming took 4 bases from V and 4 from J; bases not matched to a gene: 11. The CDR3 covers 16 residues. CDR1 and CDR2 (germline): LGHNA, YNFKEQ. The CDR3 coding sequence is TGTGCCAGCAGCCTACAGAGGGAGGGCCCGGCAGATACGCAGTATTTT. It specifies CASSLQREGPADTQYF.

This clonotype was seen a handful of times. The chain employs TRBV7-9 and TRBJ1-4; D uncertain. The CDR3 is 13 amino acids. V dropped 5 bases and J dropped 4 bases, with 8 bases sitting between them. The V gene's germline CDR1 is SEHNR and CDR2 FQNEAQ (reference sequence). The CDR3 loop is CASSPRGNEKLFF. The CDR3 DNA follows: TGTGCCAGCAGCCCACGGGGTAATGAAAAACTGTTTTTT.

The rearrangement joins TRBV6-1 to TRBJ1-1; possibly TRBD1 for D (6 bases). Germline V gives CDR1 MNHNS, CDR2 SASEGT. V was trimmed by 3 bases and J by 1 base, leaving 12 bases between them. This CDR3 comprises 15 residues. CDR3 coding DNA: TGTGCCAGCAGTGAGTCCGGGACACCGAACACTGAAGCTTTCTTT. This gives the protein CASSESGTPNTEAFF.

In its sample, this clonotype was seen a few times. This chain connects TRBV20-1 to TRBJ2-1; D is possibly TRBD2 (6 bases). V was pared by 6 bases and J by 6 bases, with 18 bases between. CDR1 is DFQATT and CDR2 is SNEGSKA in the germline V gene (reference sequence). CDR3 length: 14 amino acids. Here the CDR3 DNA reads TGCAGTGCCTCTCATTCTGCGGGACTCAATGAGCAGTTCTTC. It encodes CSASHSAGLNEQFF.

V is TRBV27 and J is TRBJ2-5; D possibly matches TRBD1 or TRBD2 (5 bases each). V lost 6 bases and J lost 1, with 18 bases in between. CDR1 is MNHEY and CDR2 is SMNVEV in the germline V gene (reference sequence). This CDR3 spans 16 amino acids. CDR3 sequence: CASRRQGPLLQETQYF. CDR3 sequence (DNA): TGTGCCAGCAGGCGCCAGGGACCGCTTCTCCAAGAGACCCAGTACTTC.

The CDR3 region is CASSFETAGTDTQYF. The CDR3 region has the DNA TGTGCCAGCAGCTTTGAAACTGCGGGCACAGATACGCAGTATTTT. This rearrangement joins TRBV11-2 to TRBJ2-3; unclear D gene. With 3 bases removed from V and 1 base from J, the gap between germline ends came to 11 bases. This CDR3 spans 15 amino acids. Germline-derived CDR1 and CDR2 are SGHAT and FQNNGV.

The chain couples TRBV28 to TRBJ2-7; 8 bases map to TRBD1. With V trimmed by 7 bases and J by 5 bases, 13 bases remained unmatched. Looked up from germline, CDR1 is MDHEN and CDR2 is SYDVKM. The CDR3 totals 15 residues. The CDR3 region is CASIETGQGIHEQYF. CDR3 coding DNA: TGTGCCAGCATCGAGACTGGACAGGGAATCCACGAGCAGTACTTC.

This clonotype has a handful of counts. The rearrangement joins TRBV5-1 to TRBJ2-2, with 10 positions matching TRBD2. CDR1 and CDR2 (germline): SGHRS, YFSETQ. After removal of 1 base from V and 3 bases from J, the junction contained 9 bases not matched to a gene. The CDR3 is made up of 18 amino acids. The DNA of the CDR3 is TGCGCCAGCAGCTTGCGCGCTAGCGGGAGATTGGACACCGGGGAGCTGTTTTTT. This codes for CASSLRASGRLDTGELFF. The full variable domain, rest sourced from reference TRBV5-1 and TRBJ2-2, is KAGVTQTPRYLIKTRGQQVTLSCSPISGHRSVSWYQQTPGQGLQFLFEYFSETQRNKGNFPGRFSGRQFSNSRSEMNVSTLELGDSALYLCASSLRASGRLDTGELFFGEGSRLTVL.

The chain recombines TRBV7-3 with TRBJ2-1; D is unclear. Germline-derived CDR1 and CDR2 are SGHTA and FQGTGA. CDR3 length: 13 residues. V was cut by 2 bases and J by 8 bases, with 10 bases left in between. The CDR3 protein is CASSLSYGDEQFF. CDR3 DNA: TGTGCCAGCAGCTTATCATATGGGGATGAGCAGTTCTTC.

The sample holds a few counts of this clonotype. The chain recombines TRBV5-1 with TRBJ2-5; perhaps TRBD2 as D (6 bases). The germline V and J ends were trimmed by 0 bases and 5 bases, with 11 bases remaining between them. Germline V CDR1 and CDR2: SGHRS, YFSETQ. CDR3 length equals 14 residues. The CDR3, as DNA: TGCGCCAGCAGCTTGGGGGAGGTGTTGGAGACCCAGTACTTC. Translating it yields CASSLGEVLETQYF.

This clonotype was picked up a small number of times. The chain carries TRBV3-1 and TRBJ2-7; a possible D gene is TRBD1 (7 bases). V was cut by 1 base and J by 7 bases, with 14 bases left in between. Germline loops: CDR1 LGHDT, CDR2 YNNKEL (reference sequence). The CDR3 spans 14 residues. The CDR3 region has the DNA TGTGCCAGCAGCCAAGGAGGGGGCGCGGGGGAGCAGTACTTC. This gives the protein CASSQGGGAGEQYF.

This clonotype occurred a few times. J is TRBJ2-5 and V is TRBV5-1; D is unclear. V lost 5 bases to trimming and J lost 1 base, with 9 bases between them. Germline-derived CDR1 and CDR2 are SGHRS and YFSETQ. The CDR3 totals 13 residues. This chain's CDR3 is CASRSQTQETQYF. DNA for the CDR3: TGCGCCAGCAGGTCTCAGACCCAAGAGACCCAGTACTTC.

This clonotype was recorded a few times. The chain combines TRBV29-1 with TRBJ2-7; 9 nucleotides line up with TRBD2. CDR3 size: 14 residues. V lost 4 bases to trimming and J lost 4 bases; unmatched junction nucleotides: 8. Looked up from germline, CDR1 is SQVTM and CDR2 is ANQGSEA. The CDR3 nucleotides read TGCAGCGTTGCAAGACTAGCGGATCCTTACGAGCAGTACTTC. This encodes CSVARLADPYEQYF.

The genes are TRBV6-2 or TRBV6-3 and TRBJ2-2; D unclear. Germline values: CDR1 MNHEY, CDR2 SVGEGT. The germline V and J ends were trimmed by 0 bases and 4 bases, with 6 bases remaining between them. This CDR3 comprises 14 residues. The CDR3 loop is CASSYSKSTGELFF. The CDR3, as DNA: TGTGCCAGCAGTTACTCGAAGAGCACCGGGGAGCTGTTTTTT.

This chain uses TRBV9 with TRBJ2-7; a possible D gene is TRBD2 (6 bases). CDR1 and CDR2 (germline): SGDLS, YYNGEE. This CDR3 spans 15 amino acids. With 0 bases removed from V and 1 base from J, the gap between germline ends came to 11 bases. CDR3 bases: TGTGCCAGCAGCGTAGGGGGGGAGCCGTCCTACGAGCAGTACTTC. Residues: CASSVGGEPSYEQYF.

This clonotype showed up just a few times. The chain combines TRBV5-1 with TRBJ2-1; TRBD2 aligns across 11 bases. This CDR3 region has 17 residues. V shed 0 bases, J shed 6 bases, and the junction held 8 bases outside the gene matches. Germline V gene lookup returns CDR1 SGHRS and CDR2 YFSETQ. The CDR3, as DNA: TGCGCCAGCAGCTTGGACGCTAGCGGGAGGCAGTCCAATGAGCAGTTCTTC. Protein: CASSLDASGRQSNEQFF.

This clonotype was observed a handful of times. This sequence joins TRBV18 and TRBJ2-5, with unresolved D. This CDR3 spans 13 amino acids. Trimming cost V 2 bases and J 1 base, with 5 bases left between them. Per the germline V gene, CDR1 is KGHSH and CDR2 is LQKENI. CDR3 residues: CASSPLPQETQYF. The CDR3 DNA is TGTGCCAGCTCACCATTGCCCCAAGAGACCCAGTACTTC.

This clonotype was detected a few times. The chain uses TRBV27 and TRBJ2-1; 16 bases agree with TRBD2. V lost 6 bases and J lost 1; bases outside the gene matches: 6. Germline CDR1 reads MNHEY; CDR2 reads SMNVEV (reference sequence). The CDR3 is 18 residues long. CDR3 in DNA: TGTGCCAGCAGCCCCTGGGGACTAGCGGGAGGGTCCTACAATGAGCAGTTCTTC. Encoded protein: CASSPWGLAGGSYNEQFF.

The J gene is TRBJ1-4, the V gene TRBV5-1; no clear D. CDR1 and CDR2 from the germline V gene are SGHRS and YFSETQ. This CDR3 has 14 amino acids. CDR3 bases: TGCGCATCCTCGGCAGTCTCAACTAATGAAAAACTGTTTTTT. Residues: CASSAVSTNEKLFF.

This clonotype was observed a few times. J is TRBJ1-5 and V is TRBV28; no clear D. Looked up from germline, CDR1 is MDHEN and CDR2 is SYDVKM. The CDR3 is 13 residues long. Deletions cut 6 bases from V and 0 bases from J, with 6 bases between. The CDR3 reads CASRDYSNQPQHF. DNA of the CDR3: TGTGCCAGCAGGGATTATAGCAATCAGCCCCAGCATTTT.